The 10 T cell receptor beta chains given below trace back to one sample, sequenced in a study of blood T cell repertoires in COVID-19. Sequenced by immunoSEQ multiplex PCR; TCRdb stores in-frame clones only, minus some. Among around 300,000 clones listed, around 90% were seen once. Input material: peripheral blood. Receptor source: a man aged 50-59 years with acute or convalescent COVID-19.

The chain employs TRBV7-9 and TRBJ2-3, with 12 nucleotides matching TRBD2. Germline V gene data show CDR1 as SEHNR and CDR2 as FQNEAQ (reference sequence). The CDR3 sequence is 18 residues long. V was clipped by 3 bases and J by 4 bases; unmatched bases: 11. The CDR3, as DNA: TGTGCCAGCAGCTTTGAGCGTCTAGCGGGGGGGGTAGCAGATACGCAGTATTTT. Amino acid sequence: CASSFERLAGGVADTQYF.

This clone was detected only once. The chain uses TRBV12-3 or TRBV12-4 and TRBJ2-3; possible D gene TRBD2, 6 bases. Trimming took off 5 bases at V and 7 bases at J, with 10 bases between the two ends. The CDR3 spans 12 residues. CDR3 DNA: TGTGCCAGCAGTACAACTAGCCATACGCAGTATTTT. Encoded protein: CASSTTSHTQYF.

The V call is TRBV7-2, the J call TRBJ2-7; D is unresolved. The ends were cut back, 2 bases at V and 7 bases at J, with 12 bases in the middle. This CDR3 comprises 13 residues. Germline V gene data show CDR1 as SGHTA and CDR2 as FQGNSA. The CDR3 sequence: CASSLYLTGEQYF. Written as DNA, the CDR3 is TGTGCCAGCAGCTTATACCTCACCGGGGAGCAGTACTTC. The full variable domain, its missing parts supplied by reference TRBV7-2 and TRBJ2-7, is GAGVSQSPSNKVTEKGKDVELRCDPISGHTALYWYRQSLGQGLEFLIYFQGNSAPDKSGLPSDRFSAERTGGSVSTLTIQRTQQEDSAVYLCASSLYLTGEQYFGPGTRLTVT.

The chain recombines TRBV7-9 with TRBJ1-1; D unresolved. The V gene's germline CDR1 is SEHNR and CDR2 FQNEAQ (reference sequence). CDR3 size: 15 residues. V lost 3 bases, J lost 10 bases, and 21 bases lay in between. CDR3 nucleotide sequence: TGTGCCAGCAGCTTGACGAATACATCCCGGAGCGTAGCTTTCTTT. This codes for CASSLTNTSRSVAFF.

The chain uses TRBV18 and TRBJ1-3; maybe TRBD1 (5 bases). This CDR3 region has 16 residues. V was clipped by 3 bases and J by 0 bases, with 12 bases between them. CDR1 is KGHSH, CDR2 LQKENI, per germline. The CDR3 region has the DNA TGTGCCAGCTCACCGTCGGAGGGGTTCTCTGGAAACACCATATATTTT. It is translated as CASSPSEGFSGNTIYF.

The chain couples TRBV29-1 to TRBJ1-5, with TRBD1 matching 8 bases. The CDR3 totals 14 residues. J lost 6 bases, V lost 4 bases, and 8 bases had no gene match. CDR1 SQVTM and CDR2 ANQGSEA come from the germline V gene. CDR3: CSVGSPGGSQPQHF. In DNA form, the CDR3 reads TGCAGCGTTGGTTCGCCAGGGGGCTCTCAGCCCCAGCATTTT.

The rearrangement uses TRBV4-2 and TRBJ2-2; 12 bases are a match to TRBD2. This CDR3 has 15 amino acids. V shed 5 bases and J 7 bases; nucleotides not matched to a gene: 5. From germline, CDR1 is LGHNA and CDR2 YNFKEQ. CDR3 DNA: TGTGCCAGCAGCACTAGCGGGGGGATCGGCGGGGAGCTGTTTTTT. This gives the protein CASSTSGGIGGELFF.

This chain joins TRBV5-1 and TRBJ1-3, with TRBD1 matching 8 bases. The germline V gene encodes CDR1 SGHRS and CDR2 YFSETQ. CDR3 length: 16 amino acids. Germline trimming cut 2 bases from V and 0 bases from J; bases unmatched to any gene: 4. The CDR3 sequence: CASSFGQGYSGNTIYF. CDR3 bases: TGCGCCAGCAGCTTCGGACAGGGCTACTCTGGAAACACCATATATTTT. The full variable domain, rest sourced from reference TRBV5-1 and TRBJ1-3, is KAGVTQTPRYLIKTRGQQVTLSCSPISGHRSVSWYQQTPGQGLQFLFEYFSETQRNKGNFPGRFSGRQFSNSRSEMNVSTLELGDSALYLCASSFGQGYSGNTIYFGEGSWLTVV.

The chain is built from TRBV5-4 and TRBJ2-7; unclear D gene. Trimming left V 1 base short and J 2 bases short, with 13 bases between. This CDR3 comprises 15 residues. Germline CDR1 and CDR2: SGHNT and YYREEE (reference sequence). The CDR3 loop is CASSLSAAGTYEQYF. The CDR3 nucleotides read TGTGCCAGCAGCTTGTCTGCCGCAGGAACCTACGAGCAGTACTTC. Complete variable domain (other parts from reference TRBV5-4 and TRBJ2-7): ETGVTQSPTHLIKTRGQQVTLRCSSQSGHNTVSWYQQALGQGPQFIFQYYREEENGRGNFPPRFSGLQFPNYSSELNVNALELDDSALYLCASSLSAAGTYEQYFGPGTRLTVT.

The chain is built from TRBV10-1 and TRBJ1-1, with a tentative D call TRBD1 (5 bases). This CDR3 is built from 14 residues. Trimming took 6 bases from V and 1 from J, leaving 12 bases between them. CDR1 is WNHNN and CDR2 is SYGVQD in the germline V gene (reference sequence). CDR3 nucleotide sequence: TGCGCCAGCAGCCAAGGGGTTGCGAACACTGAAGCTTTCTTT. Protein: CASSQGVANTEAFF.